A single sample gave rise to the 10 T cell receptor beta chains below, sequenced in a study of shared clonotypes between healthy human individuals. This table comes from immunoSEQ multiplex PCR, and its TCRdb copy is limited to in-frame clones, with some not included. The sample consists of about 690,000 clones, roughly 88% of them appearing once. The sequenced sample was memory CD8+ T cells from PBMCs. Specified subset: CD45RO+ cells pooled with CCR7-negative TemRA cells. These receptor sequences come from a man aged 18 to 30 in good health. Some clones in this sample may be carry-over from other donors' samples.

This clone was detected once. The chain employs TRBV6-1 and TRBJ2-4, with 10 bases fitting TRBD1. V lost 6 bases and J lost 3; bases outside the gene matches: 2. Per the germline V gene, CDR1 is MNHNS and CDR2 is SASEGT. CDR3 length: 14 residues. The CDR3 is CASRDRGVKNIQYF. The CDR3 bases are TGTGCCAGCAGGGACAGGGGGGTCAAAAACATTCAGTACTTC.

In DNA, the CDR3 is TGCAGCGTCCAACCACAGGGGGCTAACTATGGCTACACCTTC. Protein: CSVQPQGANYGYTF. V usage is TRBV29-1 and J usage is TRBJ1-2; TRBD1 aligns across 8 bases. V lost 6 bases, J lost 0 bases, and 6 bases stayed unmatched. Germline assignment: CDR1 SQVTM and CDR2 ANQGSEA. The CDR3 runs 14 residues. Full variable domain (rest looked up from reference TRBV29-1 and TRBJ1-2): SAVISQKPSRDICQRGTSLTIQCQVDSQVTMMFWYRQQPGQSLTLIATANQGSEATYESGFVIDKFPISRPNLTFSTLTVSNMSPEDSSIYLCSVQPQGANYGYTFGSGTRLTVV.

The gene calls are TRBV7-9 and TRBJ2-6; tentatively, D is TRBD1 or TRBD2 (5 bases each). The V and J ends lost 8 bases and 3 bases respectively, with 17 bases between them. CDR1 is SEHNR, CDR2 FQNEAQ, per germline (reference sequence). The CDR3 spans 16 residues. The CDR3 coding sequence is TGTGCCAGCCGGGGCAGGGCGGTAGTTGGGGCCAACGTCCTGACTTTC. Residues: CASRGRAVVGANVLTF. Drawing the rest from reference TRBV7-9 and TRBJ2-6, the complete variable domain is DTGVSQNPRHKITKRGQNVTFRCDPISEHNRLYWYRQTLGQGPEFLTYFQNEAQLEKSRLLSDRFSAERPKGSFSTLEIQRTEQGDSAMYLCASRGRAVVGANVLTFGAGSRLTVL.

The V gene is TRBV7-8, the J gene TRBJ2-7; possible D gene TRBD2, 6 bases. CDR3 length: 15 residues. The V gene's germline CDR1 is SGHVS and CDR2 FQNEAQ. V was pared by 4 bases and J by 7 bases, with 20 bases between. As DNA, the CDR3 is TGTGCCAGCAGCTCGCCGGGACTCGGGGACCTGGAGCAGTACTTC. This encodes CASSSPGLGDLEQYF.

For the CDR3, the DNA is TGTGCCAGCGCTTCGGGTCGCGGGGGGAATGAGCAGTTCTTC. Encoded protein: CASASGRGGNEQFF. The chain combines TRBV13 with TRBJ2-1; the match to TRBD2 covers 8 bases. The V and J ends lost 8 bases and 7 bases, in that order; junction bases with no gene match: 10. In germline, CDR1 is PRHDT, CDR2 FYEKMQ (reference sequence). The CDR3 contains 14 residues.

The chain links TRBV16 to TRBJ2-1; D possibly corresponds to TRBD2 (6 bases). V shed 1 base and J shed 0 bases, with 16 bases lying between them. From germline, CDR1 is KGHSY and CDR2 FQNENV. This CDR3 region has 18 residues. The CDR3 DNA follows: TGTGCCAGCAGCCAATTCCTTGGCGGGGCTAGCTCCTACAATGAGCAGTTCTTC. The encoded protein is CASSQFLGGASSYNEQFF.

This clone was picked up a small number of times. The chain combines TRBV9 with TRBJ2-7; 8 nucleotides match TRBD2. Unmatched junction bases numbered 9, after V lost 0 bases and J lost 7 bases. Germline assignment: CDR1 SGDLS and CDR2 YYNGEE. The length of the CDR3 is 15 residues. The CDR3 DNA follows: TGTGCCAGCAGCGTAGATGATAGCGGGGTCCCAGAGCAGTACTTC. This gives the protein CASSVDDSGVPEQYF.

This sequence joins TRBV10-3 and TRBJ2-3; 12 bases fit TRBD2. Per germline, CDR1 ENHRY and CDR2 SYGVKD. V trimming: 5 bases; J trimming: 0 bases; junction bases outside the gene matches: 3. The CDR3 runs 16 residues. The CDR3 bases are TGTGCCATCAGTACCGGACTAGCGGGGAGCACAGATACGCAGTATTTT. Protein: CAISTGLAGSTDTQYF.

The rearrangement links TRBV2 to TRBJ2-3; no reliable D call. The germline V gene encodes CDR1 SNHLY and CDR2 FYNNEI. With 0 bases removed from V and 5 bases from J, the gap between germline ends came to 15 bases. This CDR3 is 16 amino acids long. The CDR3 reads CASSEAASGVEDTQYF. The CDR3 coding sequence is TGTGCCAGCAGTGAAGCGGCTAGTGGTGTTGAAGATACGCAGTATTTT.

The chain couples TRBV6-1 to TRBJ2-7, with 8 bases identical to TRBD2. The germline CDR1 and CDR2 sequences are MNHNS and SASEGT. This CDR3 has 15 residues. With 7 bases clipped from V and 3 bases from J, the junction kept 11 bases outside the gene matches. The CDR3 sequence is CASTQPGLGVYEQYF. Written as DNA, the CDR3 is TGTGCCAGCACTCAGCCGGGACTAGGTGTCTACGAGCAGTACTTC.